This entry concerns a single T cell receptor beta chain. This clone's antigen is unknown. There are no base qualities to consult, and no much larger clone falls within one base. These data are taken from a study of CD8 T cells in Susac syndrome (dated by TCRdb to 2018 to 2020). Background on the whole study: Repertoire sequencing was used to test whether CD8+ T cell activation and differentiation in Susac syndrome was antigen driven. Overall results and qualifications from the work: The study acknowledged that relatively few individuals were included in the TCR sequencing and HLA analysis.

Peripheral blood CD8+ and CD4+ T cells from healthy donors, Susac syndrome patients and multiple sclerosis patients were profiled using high-throughput TCR beta sequencing. Healthy donors were included as age- and sex-matched controls. CD8+ TEMRA cells were enriched by FACS, while bulk CD8+ and CD4+ T cells were purified by magnetic negative isolation. Blood was drawn into EDTA tubes, processed within 24 hours, and PBMCs were isolated by density gradient centrifugation. PBMCs intended for TCR sequencing were cryopreserved in liquid nitrogen and were subsequently thawed in a 37 degrees C water bath. The sorted or isolated CD4+, CD8+ and CD8+ TEMRA cells had a purity of 90% or higher. The germline V gene gives CDR1 as MDHEN and CDR2 as SYDVKM. V is trimmed back by 6 bases and J by 4 bases, and the junction contains 8 bases that no gene match accounts for. Measured from the cysteine to the phenylalanine, the CDR3 is 14 residues long. The sequence is cut down to CDR3 DNA, 42 bases in frame from base 1.

RNA was extracted using the RNeasy kit, and about 0.45 to 1 ug of the RNA was reverse transcribed with random hexamers. The immunoSEQ multiplex PCR assay, covering 54 Vbeta and 13 Jbeta segments, was used to amplify TCR beta CDR3 regions. PCR amplification bias was corrected by using a synthetic template baseline for primer optimization and computational correction. For the original study's pipeline: Only productive sequences were kept, with reads annotated to V, D and J genes according to IMGT and analyzed in immunoSEQ Analyzer. Clonality was calculated as one minus the Shannon entropy normalized by log2 of the number of productive unique sequences. For each patient and control, public and private clones were evaluated among the 100 most prevalent clones. Clones were defined as Susac-specific if absent from the healthy and MS cohorts, from around 1,000 published viral clones and from other ImmuneACCESS disease sequences. TCRdb reran the public reads through fastp at Q25 and MiXCR, keeping productive beta chains. CDR3 protein sequences are deduplicated, and each keeps its most common genes and DNA. Clone size and V and J calls follow TCRdb, not the original study. In all, the sample holds some 190,000 distinct CDR3 sequences, and under 95% of those were seen once. The ten largest clones add up to approximately 0.098% of the sample.

The sample consisted of CD4+ T cells from PBMCs. This receptor was obtained from a human donor in good health. The chain couples TRBV28 to TRBJ1-1, and 7 junctional nucleotides match TRBD1. The encoded CDR3 is CASRPTGVGTEAFF. In nucleotides, the sequence is TGTGCCAGCAGACCTACAGGGGTGGGCACTGAAGCTTTCTTT.